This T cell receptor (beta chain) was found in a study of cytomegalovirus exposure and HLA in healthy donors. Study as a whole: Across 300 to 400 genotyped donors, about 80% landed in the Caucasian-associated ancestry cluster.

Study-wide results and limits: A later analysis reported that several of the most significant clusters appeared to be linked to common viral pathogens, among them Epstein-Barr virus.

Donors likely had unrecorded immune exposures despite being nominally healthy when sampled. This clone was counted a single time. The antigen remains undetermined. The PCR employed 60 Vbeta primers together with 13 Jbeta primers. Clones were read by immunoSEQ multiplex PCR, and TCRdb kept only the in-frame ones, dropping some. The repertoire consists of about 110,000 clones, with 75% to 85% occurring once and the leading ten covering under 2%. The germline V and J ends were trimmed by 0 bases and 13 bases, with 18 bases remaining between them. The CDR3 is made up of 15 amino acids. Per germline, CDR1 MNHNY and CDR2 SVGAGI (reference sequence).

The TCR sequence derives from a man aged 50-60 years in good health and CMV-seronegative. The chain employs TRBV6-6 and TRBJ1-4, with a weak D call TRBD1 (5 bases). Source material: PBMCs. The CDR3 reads CASSYSWADAQGLFF. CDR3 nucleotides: TGTGCCAGCAGTTACTCTTGGGCCGATGCTCAGGGACTGTTTTTT.